The T cell receptor (beta chain) under discussion was sequenced for a study of blood T cell repertoires in COVID-19. Across the whole study: Samples of COVID-19 (acute and convalescent) were obtained from the United States, Italy and Spain. The analysed material was cDNA or gDNA that came from T cells, B-cell-depleted T cells, or PBMCs.

In the source study's methods: Amplifying reference gene primers gave estimates of nucleated cell counts. Sequenced by immunoSEQ multiplex PCR; TCRdb stores in-frame clones only, minus some. V and J calls plus clone size are reproduced from that table; the DNA served to infer D and trimming. The sample holds 40,000 to 50,000 clones, roughly 88% seen once. Trimming removed 0 bases at V and 3 bases at J, with 14 bases between. The CDR3 runs to 16 residues. Germline CDR1 and CDR2: KGHSH and LQKENI. This chain links TRBV18 with TRBJ1-2; D may be TRBD1 (6 bases). The sequence derives from a woman aged 55-75 years with acute or convalescent COVID-19. The sample comprised peripheral blood. CDR3 nucleotides: TGTGCCAGCTCACCACCCGGGGCTACAGGGCACTATGGCTACACCTTC. Amino acid sequence: CASSPPGATGHYGYTF.